This record covers a single T cell receptor beta chain. As yet, its antigen is unknown. The entry originates in a study of cytomegalovirus exposure and HLA in healthy donors. Overall study context: HLA-typed donors contributed around 88 million unique TCRs, which were held in an early data release. Study-level findings and limits: The classifier was said to identify cytomegalovirus status with high specificity and sensitivity. CMV serostatus was the sole immune exposure data available.

PCR amplification relied on 60 Vbeta primers (plus 13 Jbeta primers). TCRdb's table, derived via immunoSEQ multiplex PCR, lists solely in-frame clones and lacks some. The table shows 160,000 or so clones, with approximately 80% occurring only once. CDR1 and CDR2 (germline): WSHSY, SAAADI. CDR3 length equals 18 residues. V trimming: 7 bases; J trimming: 0 bases; junction bases outside the gene matches: 12. This sequence was found in a man in his 60s in good health and CMV-seronegative. This chain links TRBV10-2 with TRBJ2-2; 9 bases align to TRBD2. Sequencing was carried out using PBMCs. The CDR3 region has the DNA TGCGCCAGCACCAGAGGGGCCGGCGGGGGGGCGAACACCGGGGAGCTGTTTTTT. Protein sequence: CASTRGAGGGANTGELFF.